One TCR beta chain is described in this entry. Antigen unknown. The germline V gene encodes CDR1 MNHEY and CDR2 SMNVEV (reference sequence). This CDR3 contains 15 residues. With 4 bases removed from V and 0 bases from J, the gap between germline ends came to 10 bases. The data were obtained in a study of cytomegalovirus exposure and HLA in healthy donors. The wider study: T cells numbering about 179 million yielded some 120 million unique TCR beta sequences in an earlier analysis.

General observations from the study: It was reportedly the case that the classifier diagnosed cytomegalovirus status with high specificity and sensitivity. TCR beta chains numbering some 150 were designated cytomegalovirus-associated.

With 60 Vbeta and 13 Jbeta primers, the PCR was carried out. This table comes from immunoSEQ multiplex PCR, and its TCRdb copy is limited to in-frame clones, with some not included. This table holds roughly 40,000 clones. The chain recombines TRBV27 with TRBJ1-5; D possibly corresponds to TRBD1 (5 bases). The sequenced material came from PBMCs. The clonotype was recovered from a middle-aged man in good health and CMV-seropositive. CDR3 bases: TGTGCCAGCAGTTCTGCAGGGTATAGCAATCAGCCCCAGCATTTT. This sequence encodes CASSSAGYSNQPQHF.